This TCR beta chain appears in the sequencing data of a study of T and B cells in COVID-19 patients. Overall study context: Critical illness requiring mechanical ventilation or extracorporeal membrane oxygenation affected three fifths of the roughly 20 active-infection patients.

As concerns this clonotype: The antigen is unknown.

Multiplex PCR with BIOMED2 TRB-A/B primer pools amplified TRB rearrangements. MiXCR was run by TCRdb on the multiplex PCR reads, yielding one entry per CDR3 protein. The table has fewer than 15,000 distinct CDR3 sequences, over 25% seen once. Each TRB amplification used roughly 250-550 ng of genomic DNA from blood. Unmatched junction bases numbered 8, after V lost 3 bases and J lost 3 bases. This CDR3 has 16 residues. In germline, CDR1 is SGHKS, CDR2 YYEKEE (reference sequence). Overall study findings and caveats: At recovery TRB diversity and richness exceeded healthy donors, after highly clonal active COVID-19 repertoires.

This receptor was obtained from a human donor who had recovered from COVID-19. The rearrangement uses TRBV5-5 and TRBJ1-3, with 8 nucleotides matching TRBD1. Sequencing was done on a sample of blood. The CDR3 DNA is TGTGCCAGCAGCTCAATCAAACAGGGGGGTGGAAACACCATATATTTT. Amino acid sequence: CASSSIKQGGGNTIYF.